The 25 T cell receptor beta chains listed next were all sequenced from one sample in a study of cytomegalovirus exposure and HLA in healthy donors. Primers: 60 Vbeta forward and 13 Jbeta reverse. Data came from immunoSEQ multiplex PCR; TCRdb stores just in-frame clones and leaves some out. Among roughly 200,000 clones listed, roughly 74% were seen once. Material: PBMCs. All receptors derive from a woman in her 30s in good health and CMV-seronegative.

The genes are TRBV21-1 and TRBJ2-7; the table's D call, TRBD2, was not checked against the DNA. TRBV21-1 is marked as a pseudogene. The CDR3 runs to 15 residues. The CDR3 here is CASSKGRELTREQYF. CDR3 coding DNA: TGTGCCAGCAGCAAAGGGCGGGAGCTAACGAGGGAGCAGTACTTC.

The CDR3 region has the DNA TGTGCCAGCAGCTTAGCGGGAATGGAGGGGGAAGCTTTCTTT. Translating gives CASSLAGMEGEAFF. V gene TRBV11-2 combines with J gene TRBJ1-1; tentative D call: TRBD1 (5 bases). Germline lookup yields CDR1 SGHAT and CDR2 FQNNGV. The CDR3 is made up of 14 amino acids. The V end lost 1 base, the J end lost 8 bases, and 14 bases lay between the germline ends. Looking up the rest from reference TRBV11-2 and TRBJ1-1 gives the full variable domain: EAGVAQSPRYKIIEKRQSVAFWCNPISGHATLYWYQQILGQGPKLLIQFQNNGVVDDSQLPKDRFSAERLKGVDSTLKIQPAKLEDSAVYLCASSLAGMEGEAFFGQGTRLTVV.

The rearrangement joins TRBV6-5 to TRBJ1-1; 9 nucleotides line up with TRBD1. CDR1 is MNHEY and CDR2 is SVGAGI in the germline V gene. The length of the CDR3 is 13 residues. After removal of 8 bases from V and 1 base from J, the junction contained 2 bases not matched to a gene. In DNA form, the CDR3 reads TGTGCCAGCGGGACAGGGACGAACACTGAAGCTTTCTTT. Its translation: CASGTGTNTEAFF.

The V gene is TRBV9, the J gene TRBJ2-2, with a tentative D call TRBD2 (6 bases). From germline, CDR1 is SGDLS and CDR2 YYNGEE. V gave up 4 bases and J gave up 0 bases, with 13 bases separating them. The CDR3 consists of 16 residues. In DNA, the CDR3 is TGTGCCAGCAGCCCGTCCTGGGGGGCGAACACCGGGGAGCTGTTTTTT. Translating gives CASSPSWGANTGELFF.

This clone was counted once. The CDR3 here is CASAKNSYNEQFF. The CDR3 nucleotides read TGTGCCAGCGCCAAGAACAGTTACAATGAGCAGTTCTTC. V is TRBV2 and J is TRBJ2-1; D not certain. In germline, CDR1 is SNHLY, CDR2 FYNNEI. V was pared by 8 bases and J by 4 bases, with 12 bases between. The CDR3 contains 13 residues.

This clone was found a few times. This chain uses TRBV27 with TRBJ1-4; 8 bases match TRBD1. J gave up 2 bases and V 5 bases, and 4 bases lay outside the gene matches. The CDR3 runs to 15 residues. In germline, CDR1 is MNHEY, CDR2 SMNVEV (reference sequence). The CDR3 coding sequence is TGTGCCAGCAGTCACAGGGGGTCGACTAATGAAAAACTGTTTTTT. This encodes CASSHRGSTNEKLFF. Drawing the rest from reference TRBV27 and TRBJ1-4, the complete variable domain is EAQVTQNPRYLITVTGKKLTVTCSQNMNHEYMSWYRQDPGLGLRQIYYSMNVEVTDKGDVPEGYKVSRKEKRNFPLILESPSPNQTSLYFCASSHRGSTNEKLFFGSGTQLSVL.

The rearrangement joins TRBV6-1 to TRBJ1-4; a weak D match, TRBD1 (6 bases). The CDR3 sequence is 13 residues long. CDR1 and CDR2 from the germline V gene are MNHNS and SASEGT. Trimming removed 5 bases from V and 8 bases from J, with 12 bases in between. The CDR3 region is CASSPQGREKLFF. CDR3 nucleotide sequence: TGTGCCAGCAGTCCACAGGGTCGCGAAAAACTGTTTTTT.

The CDR3 nucleotides read TGTGCCAGTAGTATATCCGGGGAGCAGTACTTC. Its translation: CASSISGEQYF. The chain recombines TRBV19 with TRBJ2-7; D is ambiguous. CDR3 size: 11 residues. Germline V CDR1 and CDR2: LNHDA, SQIVND (reference sequence). The ends were cut back, 2 bases at V and 7 bases at J, with 6 bases in the middle.

This clone was observed a few times. This rearrangement joins TRBV7-2 to TRBJ1-2; TRBD1 aligns across 7 bases. CDR1 and CDR2 (germline): SGHTA, FQGNSA. The CDR3 is made up of 15 amino acids. The V segment lost 5 bases and the J segment 4 bases; nucleotides outside the gene matches: 10. The CDR3 DNA reads TGTGCCAGCAGCCCAGAGGGACAGACTTTCTATGGCTACACCTTC. It codes for CASSPEGQTFYGYTF. Looking up the rest from reference TRBV7-2 and TRBJ1-2 gives the full variable domain: GAGVSQSPSNKVTEKGKDVELRCDPISGHTALYWYRQSLGQGLEFLIYFQGNSAPDKSGLPSDRFSAERTGGSVSTLTIQRTQQEDSAVYLCASSPEGQTFYGYTFGSGTRLTVV.

As for this clone: The same CDR3 arises from other DNA sequences in this sample as well. This chain connects TRBV7-2 to TRBJ1-5; 7 bases agree with TRBD1. Germline V gene data show CDR1 as SGHTA and CDR2 as FQGNSA. The CDR3 runs to 14 residues. Unmatched junction bases numbered 4, after V lost 5 bases and J lost 3 bases. The CDR3 DNA is TGTGCCAGCAGCCCACAGGGGTCCAATCAGCCCCAGCATTTT. This translates into CASSPQGSNQPQHF.

This chain links TRBV2 with TRBJ2-7, with 7 bases lining up with TRBD2. The V gene's germline CDR1 is SNHLY and CDR2 FYNNEI. Trimming removed 7 bases from V and 6 bases from J; junction bases left unmatched: 12. This CDR3 comprises 14 residues. CDR3 DNA sequence: TGTGCCAGCACTCCGCGGACTAGTGTCTCCGAGCAGTACTTC. Translation: CASTPRTSVSEQYF.

There are a few counts of this clone. The V and J genes are TRBV7-9 and TRBJ2-1; D possibly corresponds to TRBD2 (6 bases). The V gene's germline CDR1 is SEHNR and CDR2 FQNEAQ (reference sequence). The CDR3 spans 17 residues. The V end was cut by 5 bases, the J end by 8 bases, with 25 bases between. In nucleotides, the CDR3 is TGTGCCAGCAGCCCCCCTCGGGGGAGCGGCTCGGGGCATGAGCAGTTCTTC. Amino acid sequence: CASSPPRGSGSGHEQFF.

V usage is TRBV4-3 and J usage is TRBJ2-7; 16 bases line up with TRBD2. Unmatched junction bases numbered 13, after V lost 5 bases and J lost 6 bases. The length of the CDR3 is 18 residues. Germline CDR1 and CDR2: LGHNA and YSLEER. CDR3 amino acids: CASSFGTSGRGWGSEQYF. For the CDR3, the DNA is TGCGCCAGCAGCTTCGGGACTAGCGGGAGGGGCTGGGGATCCGAGCAGTACTTC.

V is TRBV6-6 and J is TRBJ1-6; D may be TRBD1 (6 bases). CDR3 size: 16 residues. Germline V gene data show CDR1 as MNHNY and CDR2 as SVGAGI (reference sequence). The ends were cut back, 6 bases at V and 7 bases at J, with 19 bases in the middle. The CDR3 DNA reads TGTGCCAGCAGAGCGGGAAGGGGGGCCGAGAATTCACCCCTCCACTTT. Translated, it gives CASRAGRGAENSPLHF.

To note about this clone: Other DNA sequences of this sample code for an identical CDR3. V and J are TRBV29-1 and TRBJ1-2, with TRBD1 as a possible D gene (6 bases). The germline V and J ends were trimmed by 5 bases and 8 bases, with 21 bases remaining between them. Looked up from germline, CDR1 is SQVTM and CDR2 is ANQGSEA. This CDR3 is built from 14 residues. CDR3: CSVRLDSLPYGYTF. DNA for the CDR3: TGCAGCGTTCGTCTGGACAGTCTCCCCTACGGCTACACCTTC.

The chain couples TRBV7-8 to TRBJ2-7; 9 positions match TRBD2. Germline assignment: CDR1 SGHVS and CDR2 FQNEAQ. The CDR3 spans 14 residues. The V gene end was trimmed by 1 base and the J gene end by 5 bases; junction bases not matched to a gene: 3. CDR3 DNA: TGTGCCAGCAGCTTAGAGCGGGGGGCCAACGAGCAGTACTTC. It codes for CASSLERGANEQYF.

Turning to this clone: Within the sample, other DNA sequences also encode this same CDR3. The chain combines TRBV6-1 with TRBJ2-5; D gene unclear. CDR3 length equals 15 residues. V dropped 6 bases and J dropped 0 bases, with 14 bases sitting between them. Germline loops: CDR1 MNHNS, CDR2 SASEGT. Here the CDR3 reads CASSTPSWYQETQYF. In nucleotides, the CDR3 is TGTGCCAGCAGCACACCTTCCTGGTACCAAGAGACCCAGTACTTC.

The V call is TRBV19, the J call TRBJ2-2, with 7 bases aligning to TRBD1. CDR1 is LNHDA and CDR2 is SQIVND in the germline V gene (reference sequence). J was trimmed by 4 bases and V by 4 bases; bases with no gene match: 3. The CDR3 extends over 14 amino acids. CDR3 in DNA: TGTGCCAGTAGTACCGACAGGGTCACCGGGGAGCTGTTTTTT. Its protein product is CASSTDRVTGELFF.

V gene TRBV7-6 combines with J gene TRBJ2-2; 7 bases fit TRBD1. The CDR3 has 15 residues. With 5 bases clipped from V and 0 bases from J, the junction kept 3 bases outside the gene matches. Per germline, CDR1 SGHVS and CDR2 FNYEAQ. CDR3 protein: CASSRTGSNTGELFF. DNA of the CDR3: TGTGCCAGCAGCCGGACAGGCTCGAACACCGGGGAGCTGTTTTTT.

The sample holds one count of this clone. V usage is TRBV18 and J usage is TRBJ2-3, with 9 bases matching TRBD1. The CDR3 has 15 amino acids. Germline-derived CDR1 and CDR2 are KGHSH and LQKENI. The V and J ends lost 3 bases and 3 bases, in that order; junction bases with no gene match: 4. CDR3 sequence (DNA): TGTGCCAGCTCACCCGGGACAGGGACGACAGATACGCAGTATTTT. It specifies CASSPGTGTTDTQYF.

This clone was recorded a few times. This CDR3 is also generated by other DNA sequences in the sample. The chain links TRBV19 to TRBJ2-7, with TRBD1 matching over 9 bases. Germline CDR1 LNHDA, CDR2 SQIVND (reference sequence). The J segment lost 3 bases and the V segment lost 7 bases, leaving 7 bases of the junction unmatched. CDR3 length: 14 residues. CDR3 DNA sequence: TGTGCCAGTACTCCGACAGGGGGTATCTACGAGCAGTACTTC. It encodes CASTPTGGIYEQYF. The full variable domain, in which reference TRBV19 and TRBJ2-7 provide the parts outside the CDR3, is DGGITQSPKYLFRKEGQNVTLSCEQNLNHDAMYWYRQDPGQGLRLIYYSQIVNDFQKGDIAEGYSVSREKKESFPLTVTSAQKNPTAFYLCASTPTGGIYEQYFGPGTRLTVT.

V usage is TRBV5-1 and J usage is TRBJ1-1; 7 nucleotides agree with TRBD1. Germline loops: CDR1 SGHRS, CDR2 YFSETQ. The J segment lost 1 base and the V segment lost 0 bases, leaving 6 bases of the junction unmatched. This CDR3 contains 16 residues. The CDR3 loop reads CASSLGYRGRNTEAFF. The CDR3 region has the DNA TGCGCCAGCAGCTTGGGTTACAGGGGACGGAACACTGAAGCTTTCTTT.

V is TRBV11-1 and J is TRBJ2-7; TRBD1 aligns across 7 bases. V lost 1 base, J lost 1 base, and 13 bases stayed unmatched. This CDR3 comprises 18 residues. Per germline, CDR1 SGHAT and CDR2 FQDESV (reference sequence). The CDR3 sequence: CASSLGRWGQKRSYEQYF. The DNA for the CDR3 is TGTGCCAGCAGCTTAGGTCGGTGGGGACAGAAACGATCCTACGAGCAGTACTTC.

The V gene is TRBV2, the J gene TRBJ2-7; maybe TRBD1 (6 bases). V was trimmed by 6 bases and J by 0 bases, leaving 9 bases between them. This CDR3 is built from 13 residues. Germline V gives CDR1 SNHLY, CDR2 FYNNEI. Here the CDR3 DNA reads TGTGCCAGCAGGGGGGACAACTCCTACGAGCAGTACTTC. Translating gives CASRGDNSYEQYF.

This clone was picked up one time. A junction end diverges from the germline sequence, so it may reflect a read error. Other DNA sequences within the sample encode an identical CDR3. The rearrangement joins TRBV5-1 to TRBJ1-1; D possibly corresponds to TRBD1 (6 bases). The V gene's germline CDR1 is SGHRS and CDR2 YFSETQ. CDR3 length: 14 amino acids. This CDR3 is CASSLGRGGTEAFF. The DNA of the CDR3 is TGCGCCAGTAGCTTGGGAAGGGGGGGAACTGAAGCTTTCTTT.